This T cell receptor beta chain was captured in a study of long-term antiretroviral therapy in people with HIV. Regarding the study as a whole: Transplant-donor-level diversity was not reached after ART, though diversity increased.

V was clipped by 3 bases and J by 0 bases, with 8 bases between them. Looked up from germline, CDR1 is LNHDA and CDR2 is SQIVND (reference sequence). The CDR3 runs to 15 residues. Runs used v3.0 of the immunoSEQ assay and were done at survey level. Repertoires were generated with immunoSEQ multiplex PCR, while TCRdb's copy carries only in-frame clones and drops some. Of tens of thousands of clones in the sample, 95% are singletons; the top ten hold around 3.1%. About this clone itself: Its antigen is currently unknown.

Sequenced material: unsorted PBMCs, taken 5.3 years after starting antiretroviral therapy. This chain joins TRBV19 and TRBJ2-2, with D perhaps matching TRBD2 (6 bases). The TCR sequence derives from a man aged 50 to 60 with HIV. This CDR3 reads CASSMGGPNTGELFF. The CDR3 nucleotides are TGTGCCAGTAGTATGGGGGGACCGAACACCGGGGAGCTGTTTTTT.